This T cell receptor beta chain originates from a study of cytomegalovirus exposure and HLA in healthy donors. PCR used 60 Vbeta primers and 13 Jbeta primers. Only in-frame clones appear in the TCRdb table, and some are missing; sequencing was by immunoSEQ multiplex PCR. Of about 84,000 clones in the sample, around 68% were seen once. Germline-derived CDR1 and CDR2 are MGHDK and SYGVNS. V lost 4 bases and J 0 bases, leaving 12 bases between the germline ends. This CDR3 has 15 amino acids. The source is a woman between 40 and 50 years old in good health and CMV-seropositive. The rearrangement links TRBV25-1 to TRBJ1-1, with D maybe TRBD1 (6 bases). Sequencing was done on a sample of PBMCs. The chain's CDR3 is CASSGRDNMNTEAFF. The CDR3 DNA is TGTGCCAGCAGTGGCCGGGACAACATGAACACTGAAGCTTTCTTT.